This entry describes one T cell receptor (beta chain). Its target is unknown. The repertoire was sequenced with immunoSEQ multiplex PCR; TCRdb's copy has only in-frame clones and lacks some. The sample yields 85,000 to 100,000 clones, just under 95% seen once. The record originates from a study of graft-versus-host responses after intestinal transplantation. Deletions cut 6 bases from V and 4 bases from J, with 15 bases between. In germline, CDR1 is MNHGY, CDR2 SAAAGT. CDR3 size: 15 residues. The sample consisted of unstimulated CD8+ T cells sorted from spleen or lymph node cells, taken before transplant. This TCR came from a human donor who was the organ donor for an intestinal transplant. The rearrangement uses TRBV6-8 and TRBJ2-2; D possibly corresponds to TRBD1 (6 bases). The CDR3 nucleotides are TGTGCCAGCAGAAGGGGGTCAGGATGCACCGGGGAGCTGTTTTTT. Its translation is CASRRGSGCTGELFF.